The T cell receptor beta chain under discussion was sequenced for a study of response to subunit inactivated influenza vaccine. CDR1 is SGHRS, CDR2 YFSETQ, per germline. This CDR3 has 14 amino acids. Trimming removed 2 bases from V and 7 bases from J, with 15 bases in between. A single record per CDR3 protein comes from TCRdb applying MiXCR to the RT-PCR reads. This table holds about 190,000 distinct CDR3 sequences, 13% to 15% found once. The chain recombines TRBV5-1 with TRBJ1-2; D perhaps matches TRBD1 (5 bases). The sequence was collected from a man aged 45 to 65 who received an inactivated influenza vaccine. The sequencing here drew on CD8+ T cells sorted from PBMCs, taken about 5 days after vaccination. CDR3 sequence: CASSFENRILGYTF. CDR3 nucleotides: TGCGCCAGCAGCTTTGAAAACAGGATTCTTGGCTACACCTTC.